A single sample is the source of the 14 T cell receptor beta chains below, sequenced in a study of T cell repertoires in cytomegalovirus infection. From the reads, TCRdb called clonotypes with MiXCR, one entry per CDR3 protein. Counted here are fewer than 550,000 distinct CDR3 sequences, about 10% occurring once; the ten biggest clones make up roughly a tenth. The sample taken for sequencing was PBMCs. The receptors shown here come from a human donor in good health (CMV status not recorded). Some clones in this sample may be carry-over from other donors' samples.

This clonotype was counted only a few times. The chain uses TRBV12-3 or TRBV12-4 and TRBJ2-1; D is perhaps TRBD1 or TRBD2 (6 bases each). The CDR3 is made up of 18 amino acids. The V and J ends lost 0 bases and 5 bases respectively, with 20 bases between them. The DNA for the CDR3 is TGTGCCAGCAGTTTAGCGGGTGGACAGCGGGTAAGACACAATGAGCAGTTCTTC. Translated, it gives CASSLAGGQRVRHNEQFF.

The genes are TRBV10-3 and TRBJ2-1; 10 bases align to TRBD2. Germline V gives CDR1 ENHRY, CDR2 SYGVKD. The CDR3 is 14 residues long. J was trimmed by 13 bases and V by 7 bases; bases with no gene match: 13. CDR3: CAITSSGGGVVQFF. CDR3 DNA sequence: TGTGCCATCACATCCAGCGGGGGGGGAGTGGTTCAGTTCTTC.

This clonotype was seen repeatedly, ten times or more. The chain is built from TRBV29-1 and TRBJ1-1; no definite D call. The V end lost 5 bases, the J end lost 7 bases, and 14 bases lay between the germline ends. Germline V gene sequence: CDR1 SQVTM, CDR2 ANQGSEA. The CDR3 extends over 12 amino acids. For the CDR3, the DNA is TGCAGCGTTTGTGACATGTCGAGTGAAGCTTTCTTT. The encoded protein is CSVCDMSSEAFF.

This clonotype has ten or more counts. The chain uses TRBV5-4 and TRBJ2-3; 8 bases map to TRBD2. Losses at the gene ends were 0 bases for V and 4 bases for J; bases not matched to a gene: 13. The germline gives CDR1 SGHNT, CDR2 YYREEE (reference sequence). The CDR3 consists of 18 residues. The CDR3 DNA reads TGTGCCAGCAGCTTGGCCTCGGTCGGGGGGGGGCCATCAGATACGCAGTATTTT. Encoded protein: CASSLASVGGGPSDTQYF.

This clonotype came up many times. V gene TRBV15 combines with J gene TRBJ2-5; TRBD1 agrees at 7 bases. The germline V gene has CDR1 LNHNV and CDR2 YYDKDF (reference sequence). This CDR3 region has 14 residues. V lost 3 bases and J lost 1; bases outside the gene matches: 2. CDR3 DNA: TGTGCCACCAGCAGGGACAGGACCCAAGAGACCCAGTACTTC. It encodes CATSRDRTQETQYF.

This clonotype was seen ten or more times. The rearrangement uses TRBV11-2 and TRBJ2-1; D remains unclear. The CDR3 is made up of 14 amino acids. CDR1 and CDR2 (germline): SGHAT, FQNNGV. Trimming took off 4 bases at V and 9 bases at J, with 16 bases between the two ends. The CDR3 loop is CASSSRPNMVEQFF. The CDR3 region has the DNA TGTGCCAGCAGCTCCCGCCCTAACATGGTTGAGCAGTTCTTC.

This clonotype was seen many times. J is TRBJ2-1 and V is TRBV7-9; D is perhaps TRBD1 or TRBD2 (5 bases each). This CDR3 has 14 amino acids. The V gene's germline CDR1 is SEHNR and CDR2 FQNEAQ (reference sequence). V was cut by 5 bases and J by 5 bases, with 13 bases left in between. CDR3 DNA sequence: TGTGCCAGCAGCCCCCTGGGGGTAAACAATGAGCAGTTCTTC. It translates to CASSPLGVNNEQFF.

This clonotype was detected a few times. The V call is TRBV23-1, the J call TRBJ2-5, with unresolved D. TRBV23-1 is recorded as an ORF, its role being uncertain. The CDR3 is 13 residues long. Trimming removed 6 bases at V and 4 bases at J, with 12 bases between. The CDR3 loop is CASSGPPGETQYF. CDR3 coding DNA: TGCGCCAGCAGCGGTCCCCCGGGAGAGACCCAGTACTTC.

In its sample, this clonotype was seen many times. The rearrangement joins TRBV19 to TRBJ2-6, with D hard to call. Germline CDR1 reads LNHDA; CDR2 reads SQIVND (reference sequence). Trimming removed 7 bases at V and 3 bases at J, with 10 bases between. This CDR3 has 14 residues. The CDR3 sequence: CASMVGGGANVLTF. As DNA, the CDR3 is TGTGCCAGTATGGTAGGCGGTGGGGCCAACGTCCTGACTTTC. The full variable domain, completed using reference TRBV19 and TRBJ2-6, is DGGITQSPKYLFRKEGQNVTLSCEQNLNHDAMYWYRQDPGQGLRLIYYSQIVNDFQKGDIAEGYSVSREKKESFPLTVTSAQKNPTAFYLCASMVGGGANVLTFGAGSRLTVL.

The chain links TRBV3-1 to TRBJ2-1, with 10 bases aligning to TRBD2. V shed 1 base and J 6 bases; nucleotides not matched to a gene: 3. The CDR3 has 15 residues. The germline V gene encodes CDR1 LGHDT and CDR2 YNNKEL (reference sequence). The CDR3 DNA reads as TGTGCCAGCAGCCAAGCGAGCGGGAGGGGCAATGAGCAGTTCTTC. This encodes CASSQASGRGNEQFF.

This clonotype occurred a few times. The CDR3 DNA follows: TGTGCCAGCAGCCCCCGGACTAGCGGAGTGGCCTCCTACGAGCAGTACTTC. This encodes CASSPRTSGVASYEQYF. The chain employs TRBV7-9 and TRBJ2-7; 10 nucleotides line up with TRBD2. Germline-derived CDR1 and CDR2 are SEHNR and FQNEAQ (reference sequence). The CDR3 has 17 amino acids. With V trimmed by 5 bases and J by 0 bases, 10 bases remained unmatched.

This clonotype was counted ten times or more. CDR3 region: CASSLLPGPTNEKLFF. The CDR3 coding sequence is TGTGCCAGCAGCTTATTACCGGGCCCAACTAATGAAAAACTGTTTTTT. The chain carries TRBV7-2 and TRBJ1-4, with D unclear. Germline CDR1 is SGHTA and CDR2 is FQGNSA. This CDR3 region has 16 residues. Trimming took 2 bases from V and 0 from J, leaving 10 bases between them.

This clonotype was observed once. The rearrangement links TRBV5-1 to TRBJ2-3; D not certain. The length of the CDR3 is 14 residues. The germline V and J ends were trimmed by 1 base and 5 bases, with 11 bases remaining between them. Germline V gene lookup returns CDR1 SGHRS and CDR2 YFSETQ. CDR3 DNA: TGCGCCAGCAGCTTGTCCCTTGGGGAAGATACGCAGTATTTT. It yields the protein CASSLSLGEDTQYF.

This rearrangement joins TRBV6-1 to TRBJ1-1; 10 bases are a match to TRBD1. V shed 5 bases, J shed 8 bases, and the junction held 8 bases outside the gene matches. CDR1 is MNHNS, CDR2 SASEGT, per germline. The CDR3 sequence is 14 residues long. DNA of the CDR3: TGTGCCAGCAGTCTATCGACAGGGGGCGAGGAAGCTTTCTTT. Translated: CASSLSTGGEEAFF.